One and the same sample provided the 18 T cell receptor beta chains below, sequenced in a study of T-cell memory formation after mild COVID-19. Each CDR3 protein is one row after TCRdb ran MiXCR on the 5' RACE reads. The sample consists of some 320,000 distinct CDR3 sequences, more than 13% of them appearing once. The material sequenced was PBMCs or a T cell subset sorted from them (not recorded which). Receptors originate from a man between 18 and 35 years old who had mild COVID-19 (a few samples of this study predate the infection). Cell type and time point are not known.

V and J are TRBV15 and TRBJ2-5; perhaps D is TRBD1 or TRBD2 (5 bases each). Trimming removed 5 bases from V and 5 bases from J, with 18 bases in between. Germline V gene sequence: CDR1 LNHNV, CDR2 YYDKDF (reference sequence). This CDR3 is built from 15 residues. The CDR3 DNA is TGTGCCACCAGCGCACCCAGAACTTGGGGGGAGACCCAGTACTTC. Translated: CATSAPRTWGETQYF.

The chain employs TRBV5-1 and TRBJ2-7; 10 bases are a match to TRBD2. V lost 4 bases, J lost 3 bases, and 10 bases stayed unmatched. The CDR3 covers 16 residues. The germline V gene has CDR1 SGHRS and CDR2 YFSETQ. The CDR3 sequence: CASSPGGSGGIYEQYV. Written as DNA, the CDR3 is TGCGCCAGCAGCCCCGGGGGTAGCGGGGGGATCTACGAGCAGTACGTC.

The chain recombines TRBV5-1 with TRBJ2-1, with unresolved D. CDR1 SGHRS and CDR2 YFSETQ come from the germline V gene. CDR3 length equals 13 residues. V was shortened by 2 bases and J by 4 bases, with 7 bases between the two germline ends. The CDR3 spells CASSFREYNEQFF. CDR3 DNA: TGCGCCAGCAGCTTCAGAGAATACAATGAGCAGTTCTTC.

This clonotype was seen many times. V usage is TRBV11-3 and J usage is TRBJ2-7, with TRBD1 identical over 7 bases. The CDR3 consists of 14 residues. Germline values: CDR1 SGHNT, CDR2 YENEEA. V lost 5 bases, J lost 2 bases, and 6 bases stayed unmatched. In DNA form, the CDR3 reads TGTGCCAGCAGCGTTCGACAGGGCCCCTACGAGCAGTACTTC. Its protein is CASSVRQGPYEQYF.

This clonotype showed up just a few times. DNA of the CDR3: TGTGCCAGCAGCTCCCGGGACAGGGGTTTCGAGCAGTACTTC. Translated, it gives CASSSRDRGFEQYF. This chain links TRBV5-4 with TRBJ2-7, with 10 bases matching TRBD1. Looked up from germline, CDR1 is SGHNT and CDR2 is YYREEE (reference sequence). The CDR3 has 14 amino acids. V dropped 3 bases and J dropped 6; count of bases not matched to a gene: 6.

A note on this clonotype: A clone one base away is much larger, so this may be a read error. The CDR3 bases are TGTGCCAGCAGCTCACCCACCCGGGGGGATACGCAGTATTTT. It codes for CASSSPTRGDTQYF. The genes are TRBV7-2 and TRBJ2-3; a possible D gene is TRBD2 (6 bases). V was shortened by 4 bases and J by 6 bases, with 14 bases between the two germline ends. Germline V gene data show CDR1 as SGHTA and CDR2 as FQGNSA. This CDR3 is built from 14 residues. The variable domain in full, completed from reference TRBV7-2 and TRBJ2-3, reads GAGVSQSPSNKVTEKGKDVELRCDPISGHTALYWYRQSLGQGLEFLIYFQGNSAPDKSGLPSDRFSAERTGGSVSTLTIQRTQQEDSAVYLCASSSPTRGDTQYFGPGTRLTVL.

This clonotype appeared a few times. The V and J genes are TRBV6-1 and TRBJ1-5; TRBD1 matches 10 bases. In germline, CDR1 is MNHNS, CDR2 SASEGT. The CDR3 length is 15 residues. V lost 9 bases and J lost 5; bases outside the gene matches: 10. In DNA form, the CDR3 reads TGTGCCAGTCAACGAGGGACAGGGGATGATCAGCCCCAGCATTTT. Amino acids: CASQRGTGDDQPQHF.

This clonotype was counted at least ten times. The chain has TRBV28 and TRBJ2-7, with 8 bases fitting TRBD1. CDR1 and CDR2 (germline): MDHEN, SYDVKM. After removal of 6 bases from V and 5 bases from J, the junction contained 6 bases not matched to a gene. This CDR3 is 13 amino acids long. For the CDR3, the DNA is TGTGCCAGCAGACAGACAGGGGTCAACGAGCAGTACGTC. Amino acids: CASRQTGVNEQYV.

This chain links TRBV7-9 with TRBJ2-7; tentatively, D is TRBD1 (5 bases). Trimming cost V 5 bases and J 7 bases, with 15 bases left between them. Germline V CDR1 and CDR2: SEHNR, FQNEAQ (reference sequence). CDR3 size: 13 residues. The DNA for the CDR3 is TGTGCCAGCAGCGCGGCAGGGATACGGGAGCAGTACGTC. Residues: CASSAAGIREQYV.

The rearrangement uses TRBV6-5 and TRBJ2-6, with D perhaps TRBD1 (5 bases). V dropped 0 bases and J dropped 1 base, with 7 bases sitting between them. The CDR3 is 16 amino acids. Germline CDR1 MNHEY, CDR2 SVGAGI. CDR3 DNA sequence: TGTGCCAGCAGTTACTCTTCAGGGTCTGGGGCCAACGTCCTGACTTTC. Amino acids: CASSYSSGSGANVLTF.

The chain employs TRBV7-9 and TRBJ1-6, with D tentatively TRBD1 (5 bases). There are 17 residues in the CDR3. Germline V lookup: CDR1 SEHNR, CDR2 FQNEAQ (reference sequence). Trimming removed 2 bases from V and 0 bases from J, with 11 bases in between. DNA for the CDR3: TGTGCCAGCAGCTTATGGGGGGGAAGCTCCTATAATTCACCCCTCCACTTT. Its protein product is CASSLWGGSSYNSPLHF. The entire variable domain, with the rest obtained from reference TRBV7-9 and TRBJ1-6, is as follows: DTGVSQNPRHKITKRGQNVTFRCDPISEHNRLYWYRQTLGQGPEFLTYFQNEAQLEKSRLLSDRFSAERPKGSFSTLEIQRTEQGDSAMYLCASSLWGGSSYNSPLHFGNGTRLTVT.

The chain couples TRBV4-1 to TRBJ1-5; TRBD1 matches 9 bases. Germline assignment: CDR1 MGHRA and CDR2 YSYEKL. V lost 5 bases to trimming and J lost 4 bases; unmatched junction nucleotides: 9. This CDR3 spans 16 amino acids. The CDR3 DNA reads as TGCGCCAGCAGCTCATGGGGGACAGGGTGGAATCAGCCCCAGCATTTT. Translated, it gives CASSSWGTGWNQPQHF.

This clonotype has a handful of counts. This sequence joins TRBV7-2 and TRBJ2-3, with D maybe TRBD1 (5 bases). V was clipped by 1 base and J by 6 bases, with 11 bases between them. The CDR3 spans 14 residues. Germline V gene sequence: CDR1 SGHTA, CDR2 FQGNSA. The CDR3 is CASSLVKGRDTQYF. The CDR3 DNA reads TGTGCCAGCAGCTTAGTAAAGGGGCGGGATACGCAGTATTTT.

On this clonotype: A much larger clonotype is one base distant, so this may be a read error. The chain joins TRBV2 to TRBJ1-4, with 7 bases identical to TRBD1. The V and J ends lost 8 bases and 9 bases, in that order; junction bases with no gene match: 12. Germline V CDR1 and CDR2: SNHLY, FYNNEI. The CDR3 is 14 residues long. CDR3 DNA: TGTGCCAGCGGCGCTGACAGGGTACGGAAAAAACTGTTTTTT. Translated: CASGADRVRKKLFF.

This clonotype was picked up a small number of times. V usage is TRBV9 and J usage is TRBJ1-5, with D hard to call. Germline lookup yields CDR1 SGDLS and CDR2 YYNGEE. V gave up 6 bases and J gave up 2 bases, with 15 bases separating them. There are 15 residues in the CDR3. DNA for the CDR3: TGTGCCAGCACCCGAGGGCCGTCAGGCAATCAGCCCCAGCATTTT. Translated, it gives CASTRGPSGNQPQHF.

The V gene is TRBV12-3 or TRBV12-4, the J gene TRBJ2-2; weak D call: TRBD1 (5 bases). Trimming removed 0 bases from V and 6 bases from J, with 8 bases in between. The CDR3 is made up of 14 amino acids. The chain's CDR3 is CASSLAGAAGELFF. The CDR3 DNA reads TGTGCCAGCAGTTTAGCAGGGGCGGCCGGGGAGCTGTTTTTT.

The V call is TRBV9, the J call TRBJ1-6; unclear D gene. The V gene lost 3 bases and the J gene lost 7 bases, with 11 bases spanning the gap. Germline-derived CDR1 and CDR2 are SGDLS and YYNGEE. This CDR3 contains 14 residues. CDR3 nucleotides: TGTGCCAGCAGCGCCTTAACAACAAATTCACCCCTCCACTTT. Encoded protein: CASSALTTNSPLHF. Supplemented by reference TRBV9 and TRBJ1-6, the full variable domain reads DSGVTQTPKHLITATGQRVTLRCSPRSGDLSVYWYQQSLDQGLQFLIQYYNGEERAKGNILERFSAQQFPDLHSELNLSSLELGDSALYFCASSALTTNSPLHFGNGTRLTVT.

This clonotype was detected a few times. The rearrangement links TRBV5-1 to TRBJ1-1, with D possibly matching TRBD1 (5 bases). This CDR3 is 13 amino acids long. V was trimmed by 4 bases and J by 3 bases, leaving 10 bases between them. Germline V gene lookup returns CDR1 SGHRS and CDR2 YFSETQ. Written as DNA, the CDR3 is TGCGCCAGCAGCAGGGGTTGGGACACTGAAGCTTTCTTT. Translation: CASSRGWDTEAFF.